This T cell receptor beta chain is from a study of control samples from healthy donors and cancer patients (dated by TCRdb to between 2020 and 2021). Comments on this clone: What this receptor recognizes is not known. No base qualities exist here, and no much larger clone lies one base off it.

Trimming accounts for 6 bases at V and 3 bases at J, while the number of junction bases matched to no gene is 5. From the germline V gene, CDR1 is MNHEY and CDR2 is SVGAGI. Taken from cysteine to phenylalanine, the CDR3 has 14 residues. The DNA shown is the 42-base CDR3, in frame from base 1. The receptor library was made with the immunoSEQ multiplex PCR assay. TCRdb retrieved this table from immuneACCESS and kept in-frame rearrangements only. Not all clones are present; in checked studies, unresolved V genes account for under half, and no reason is known for the remainder. This sample has over 85,000 clones in its table, and approximately 93% of those were observed once. The ten most abundant clones make up about 1.5% of the sample.

Sequenced sample: blood. The chain links TRBV6-5 with TRBJ2-7; 10 bases in the junction line up with TRBD1. This sequence originates from a woman in her twenties or thirties in good health. DNA sequence: TGTGCCAGCAGCGCCGGGACAGGGGTCTACGAGCAGTACTTC. The encoded protein is CASSAGTGVYEQYF.